The source of this TCR beta chain is a study of Ad26.COV2.S vaccination and SARS-CoV-2 variants. Study details: Donor joined the COV1001 Ad26.COV2.S trial arm.

Specified treatment: some 19 received Ad26.COV2.S at low or high dose, single or two shots; several received placebo; per-sample allocation not given. Sampling was performed 63 days after the first vaccine or placebo injection. The repertoire was sequenced with immunoSEQ multiplex PCR; TCRdb's copy has only in-frame clones and lacks some. In the table there are more than 350,000 clones, 80% to 95% of which are singletons. Germline V lookup: CDR1 MRHNA, CDR2 SNTAGT. This CDR3 is 15 amino acids long. V was cut by 5 bases and J by 4 bases, with 15 bases left in between. The sample here was peripheral blood, taken in a trial of Ad26.COV2.S vaccine versus placebo. This chain joins TRBV6-4 and TRBJ2-1; D possibly corresponds to TRBD2 (6 bases). This TCR came from a person between 18 and 60 years old who received the Ad26.COV2.S COVID-19 vaccine or a placebo. CDR3 nucleotide sequence: TGTGCCAGCAGTCTGGGGATTGGGGGGTACAATGAGCAGTTCTTC. This sequence encodes CASSLGIGGYNEQFF.